Below, 28 T cell receptor beta chains from the same sample are listed, as sequenced in a study of blood T cell repertoires in COVID-19. Sequencing was performed with immunoSEQ multiplex PCR; in TCRdb, only in-frame clones are kept and a portion is missing. The table shows hundreds of thousands of clones, with approximately 89% occurring only once. The sample taken for sequencing was PBMCs or T cells enriched from blood (not recorded which). The origin of the receptors is a woman in her forties or fifties who had been exposed to COVID-19.

This clone came up a few times. The chain combines TRBV28 with TRBJ2-1; TRBD1 might be the D (7 bases). Per germline, CDR1 MDHEN and CDR2 SYDVKM. CDR3 length equals 15 residues. Trimming removed 4 bases at V and 5 bases at J, with 15 bases between. CDR3 DNA sequence: TGTGCCAGCAGTTCCAACAGGGGACTCCACAATGAGCAGTTCTTC. Translation: CASSSNRGLHNEQFF.

J is TRBJ1-6 and V is TRBV2, with D possibly matching TRBD1 (5 bases). Germline values: CDR1 SNHLY, CDR2 FYNNEI. The V end lost 6 bases, the J end lost 4 bases, and 10 bases lay between the germline ends. This CDR3 is 14 amino acids long. CDR3 in DNA: TGTGCCAGCAGGGCCGGGGGTTATAATTCACCCCTCCACTTT. This codes for CASRAGGYNSPLHF.

The chain links TRBV11-2 to TRBJ1-1, with a tentative D call TRBD1 (5 bases). The CDR3 is made up of 13 amino acids. V was clipped by 0 bases and J by 7 bases, with 9 bases between them. CDR1 is SGHAT and CDR2 is FQNNGV in the germline V gene. CDR3 region: CASSLERQGEAFF. Written as DNA, the CDR3 is TGTGCCAGCAGCTTAGAGAGGCAGGGTGAAGCTTTCTTT.

V usage is TRBV11-2 and J usage is TRBJ2-7; the D is unclear. The CDR3 has 15 residues. Trimming took 1 base from V and 3 from J, leaving 13 bases between them. Germline CDR1 is SGHAT and CDR2 is FQNNGV. CDR3 in amino acids: CASSLAFQDNYEQYF. CDR3 in DNA: TGTGCCAGCAGCTTAGCCTTCCAGGATAACTACGAGCAGTACTTC.

The V call is TRBV4-1, the J call TRBJ2-6, with 8 bases matching TRBD1. Trimming took 1 base from V and 2 from J; bases not matched to a gene: 16. The CDR3 is made up of 21 amino acids. Per germline, CDR1 MGHRA and CDR2 YSYEKL. CDR3 sequence: CASSQGPPLTGVGTGANVLTF. The CDR3 DNA reads TGCGCCAGCAGCCAAGGCCCACCTCTGACAGGGGTTGGCACTGGGGCCAACGTCCTGACTTTC.

The rearrangement uses TRBV7-9 and TRBJ1-3, with D hard to call. This CDR3 region has 14 residues. Germline CDR1 and CDR2: SEHNR and FQNEAQ (reference sequence). V was cut by 0 bases and J by 0 bases, with 3 bases left in between. The CDR3 DNA reads TGTGCCAGCAGCTTAGCCATCTCTGGAAACACCATATATTTT. Its protein is CASSLAISGNTIYF. Full variable domain (remainder filled in from reference TRBV7-9 and TRBJ1-3): DTGVSQNPRHKITKRGQNVTFRCDPISEHNRLYWYRQTLGQGPEFLTYFQNEAQLEKSRLLSDRFSAERPKGSFSTLEIQRTEQGDSAMYLCASSLAISGNTIYFGEGSWLTVV.

With regard to this clone: The sample has other DNA sequences that encode this CDR3 too. The J gene is TRBJ2-3, the V gene TRBV30; TRBD2 matches at 7 bases. The trim removed 4 bases at V and 1 base at J, leaving 2 bases unmatched. Germline CDR1 reads GTSNPN; CDR2 reads SVGIG (reference sequence). The CDR3 extends over 13 amino acids. The CDR3 here is CAWNRGGTDTQYF. CDR3 nucleotides: TGTGCCTGGAACCGGGGGGGCACAGATACGCAGTATTTT.

The chain employs TRBV9 and TRBJ2-1; TRBD1 is a possible D gene (6 bases). Germline lookup yields CDR1 SGDLS and CDR2 YYNGEE. The CDR3 has 13 residues. V lost 3 bases, J lost 3 bases, and 7 bases lay in between. This CDR3 is CASSGGHYNEQFF. CDR3 in DNA: TGTGCCAGCAGCGGGGGACACTACAATGAGCAGTTCTTC.

The CDR3 sequence is CSTDYRGPVYNEQFF. In DNA, the CDR3 is TGCAGCACCGACTACAGGGGGCCAGTTTACAATGAGCAGTTCTTC. The J gene is TRBJ2-1, the V gene TRBV29-1; TRBD1 aligns across 9 bases. Trimming at V came to 8 bases and at J to 4 bases, leaving 12 bases not matched to a gene. The CDR3 has 15 amino acids. Germline CDR1 is SQVTM and CDR2 is ANQGSEA.

The CDR3 DNA reads TGTGCCAGCAGCCTAGCGGGGGGCTACGAGCAGTACTTC. This codes for CASSLAGGYEQYF. The V gene is TRBV2, the J gene TRBJ2-7; 11 nucleotides line up with TRBD2. Germline assignment: CDR1 SNHLY and CDR2 FYNNEI. V trimming: 6 bases; J trimming: 3 bases; junction bases outside the gene matches: 1. The length of the CDR3 is 13 residues.

The genes are TRBV14 and TRBJ2-4, with TRBD2 matching 7 bases. The CDR3 is 12 amino acids. CDR1 and CDR2 (germline): SGHDN, FVKESK. Unmatched junction bases numbered 6, after V lost 8 bases and J lost 8 bases. CDR3 protein: CASGGGGDIQYF. Here the CDR3 DNA reads TGTGCCAGCGGCGGGGGAGGGGACATTCAGTACTTC.

The chain carries TRBV28 and TRBJ1-1; the D gene is possibly TRBD1 (5 bases). Germline lookup yields CDR1 MDHEN and CDR2 SYDVKM. The CDR3 runs to 10 residues. Trimming pared 4 bases from V and 11 bases from J, leaving 8 bases between. The CDR3 here is CASSSNRAFF. The DNA of the CDR3 is TGTGCCAGCAGTTCCAACAGGGCTTTCTTT.

The chain employs TRBV15 and TRBJ2-1; D is perhaps TRBD1 (6 bases). Per the germline V gene, CDR1 is LNHNV and CDR2 is YYDKDF (reference sequence). CDR3 length: 14 residues. Trimming removed 0 bases from V and 8 bases from J, with 11 bases in between. In nucleotides, the CDR3 is TGTGCCACCAGCAGAGACCCGACAGGTTATGAGCAGTTCTTC. Its translation: CATSRDPTGYEQFF.

This clone has just one count. The rearrangement joins TRBV10-3 to TRBJ2-1; 9 bases are shared with TRBD2. The V gene's germline CDR1 is ENHRY and CDR2 SYGVKD. There are 16 residues in the CDR3. The V and J ends lost 3 bases and 5 bases, in that order; junction bases with no gene match: 8. The CDR3 bases are TGTGCCATCAGTGATTTGTCTAGCGGGACACACAATGAGCAGTTCTTC. Translating gives CAISDLSSGTHNEQFF.

This clone showed up just a few times. This chain connects TRBV11-3 to TRBJ1-2, with a tentative D call TRBD1 (6 bases). The V gene's germline CDR1 is SGHNT and CDR2 YENEEA. The CDR3 has 17 residues. The V gene lost 5 bases and the J gene lost 4 bases, with 23 bases spanning the gap. CDR3 nucleotide sequence: TGTGCCAGCAGCCAGAGGGGGTCCTGGGGGCTGGGCTATGGCTACACCTTC. Protein: CASSQRGSWGLGYGYTF.

The chain has TRBV5-1 and TRBJ1-1; weak D call: TRBD1 (6 bases). CDR1 and CDR2 (germline): SGHRS, YFSETQ. V lost 4 bases and J lost 0, with 10 bases in between. The CDR3 loop spans 14 amino acids. The DNA for the CDR3 is TGCGCCAGCAGCCAACACAGGGTGAACACTGAAGCTTTCTTT. Encoded protein: CASSQHRVNTEAFF.

The V call is TRBV18, the J call TRBJ2-7; 10 nucleotides agree with TRBD2. The CDR3 consists of 14 residues. Germline CDR1 reads KGHSH; CDR2 reads LQKENI. The V segment lost 5 bases and the J segment 4 bases; nucleotides outside the gene matches: 5. The chain's CDR3 is CASSSTSGDYEQYF. The CDR3 DNA is TGTGCCAGCTCATCCACTAGCGGGGATTACGAGCAGTACTTC.

The chain uses TRBV5-1 and TRBJ1-4; unclear D gene. CDR1 and CDR2 (germline): SGHRS, YFSETQ. The CDR3 sequence is 15 residues long. V lost 1 base and J 0 bases, leaving 7 bases between the germline ends. The CDR3 here is CASSLLPATNEKLFF. For the CDR3, the DNA is TGCGCCAGCAGCTTGCTCCCAGCAACTAATGAAAAACTGTTTTTT.

With respect to this clone: At one end, the junction sequence differs from germline, possibly due to a read error. The chain employs TRBV6-4 and TRBJ1-1, with a tentative D call TRBD1 (6 bases). This CDR3 contains 18 residues. Per germline, CDR1 MRHNA and CDR2 SNTAGT. DNA of the CDR3: TGTGCCAGCAGTGACTCGTCCCACAGGGTTAGGAAGAACACTGAAACTTTCTTT. This codes for CASSDSSHRVRKNTETFF.

The chain carries TRBV28 and TRBJ1-2; no clear D gene. The V gene lost 3 bases and the J gene lost 6 bases, with 14 bases spanning the gap. From germline, CDR1 is MDHEN and CDR2 SYDVKM. The CDR3 is made up of 14 amino acids. The CDR3 DNA reads TGTGCCAGCAGTTTGCCCCGCGTCCCGCATGGCTACACCTTC. This encodes CASSLPRVPHGYTF.

The chain couples TRBV7-2 to TRBJ1-3, with D unresolved. Germline CDR1 is SGHTA and CDR2 is FQGNSA. This CDR3 contains 14 residues. The V and J ends lost 0 bases and 4 bases respectively, with 7 bases between them. Here the CDR3 reads CASSLAAYGNTIYF. Here the CDR3 DNA reads TGTGCCAGCAGCTTAGCAGCCTACGGAAACACCATATATTTT.

This clone was observed a handful of times. The CDR3 reads CASSYTRGPNSPLHF. CDR3 bases: TGTGCCAGCAGTTACACCAGGGGGCCTAATTCACCCCTCCACTTT. The chain recombines TRBV6-5 with TRBJ1-6, with TRBD1 matching 8 bases. The trim removed 2 bases at V and 6 bases at J, leaving 3 bases unmatched. From germline, CDR1 is MNHEY and CDR2 SVGAGI. CDR3 length equals 15 residues.

The rearrangement links TRBV30 to TRBJ1-1, with TRBD1 as a possible D gene (6 bases). Germline assignment: CDR1 GTSNPN and CDR2 SVGIG (reference sequence). There are 12 residues in the CDR3. With 4 bases removed from V and 6 bases from J, the gap between germline ends came to 12 bases. The CDR3 DNA is TGTGCCTGGACAGGGGATACCGCTGAAGCTTTCTTT. This encodes CAWTGDTAEAFF.

This chain links TRBV19 with TRBJ2-2, with D tentatively TRBD2 (6 bases). Looked up from germline, CDR1 is LNHDA and CDR2 is SQIVND (reference sequence). The CDR3 is made up of 14 amino acids. Trimming left V 7 bases short and J 5 bases short, with 14 bases between. CDR3 nucleotides: TGTGCCAGTACTCCTGGTGGAGGGACCGGGGAGCTGTTTTTT. This sequence encodes CASTPGGGTGELFF.

In this sample, this clone turned up once. V gene TRBV5-4 combines with J gene TRBJ2-7; TRBD2 matches at 9 bases. From germline, CDR1 is SGHNT and CDR2 YYREEE (reference sequence). The CDR3 sequence is 15 residues long. V gave up 4 bases and J gave up 1 base; unmatched junction bases: 6. The CDR3 nucleotides read TGTGCCAGCAGCGGTAGCGGGGGATTTTCCTACGAGCAGTACTTC. It codes for CASSGSGGFSYEQYF.

The rearrangement joins TRBV28 to TRBJ2-1; no clear D. This CDR3 has 11 amino acids. The V end lost 7 bases, the J end lost 5 bases, and 6 bases lay between the germline ends. Germline-derived CDR1 and CDR2 are MDHEN and SYDVKM. The CDR3 sequence: CASNNNNEQFF. In DNA form, the CDR3 reads TGTGCCAGCAATAACAACAATGAGCAGTTCTTC.

This chain joins TRBV7-9 and TRBJ2-7; 10 positions match TRBD2. This CDR3 contains 16 residues. In germline, CDR1 is SEHNR, CDR2 FQNEAQ (reference sequence). V lost 2 bases and J lost 0; bases outside the gene matches: 4. CDR3 bases: TGTGCCAGCAGCTTACCACTAGCGGGGTTCTCCTACGAGCAGTACTTC. It yields the protein CASSLPLAGFSYEQYF.

The rearrangement links TRBV24-1 to TRBJ2-2; weak D call: TRBD1 (6 bases). This CDR3 comprises 18 residues. The germline gives CDR1 KGHDR, CDR2 SFDVKD. Trimming took off 0 bases at V and 4 bases at J, with 17 bases between the two ends. The CDR3 region is CATSDLPRTEILTGELFF. The CDR3 coding sequence is TGTGCCACCAGTGATTTGCCCCGGACAGAGATCCTCACCGGGGAGCTGTTTTTT.